Each of the 10 T cell receptor beta chains below was sequenced from the same sample in a study of blood T cell repertoires in COVID-19. Sequenced by immunoSEQ multiplex PCR; TCRdb stores in-frame clones only, minus some. The data contain a few hundred thousand clones, about nine tenths of them seen just once; the ten biggest clones take up around 10%. The sequenced sample consisted of PBMCs or T cells enriched from blood (not recorded which). These TCRs come from a man aged 18 to 29 with acute COVID-19.

This clone was observed a single time. The V call is TRBV7-9, the J call TRBJ1-6; TRBD1 aligns across 7 bases. V lost 5 bases to trimming and J lost 11 bases; unmatched junction nucleotides: 9. The germline CDR1 and CDR2 sequences are SEHNR and FQNEAQ (reference sequence). The length of the CDR3 is 14 residues. This CDR3 reads CASSVQGRFTPLHF. Here the CDR3 DNA reads TGTGCCAGCAGCGTACAGGGGAGGTTTACACCCCTCCACTTT.

The V gene is TRBV11-2, the J gene TRBJ1-2, with TRBD1 matching 8 bases. Per germline, CDR1 SGHAT and CDR2 FQNNGV. Germline trimming cut 3 bases from V and 8 bases from J; bases unmatched to any gene: 8. The CDR3 is 14 amino acids. CDR3 sequence: CASSFLQGAGGYTF. The CDR3 DNA is TGTGCCAGCAGCTTCCTCCAGGGGGCGGGAGGCTACACCTTC.

The chain joins TRBV7-9 to TRBJ2-3; D is possibly TRBD2 (6 bases). V was clipped by 5 bases and J by 8 bases, with 11 bases between them. Germline V CDR1 and CDR2: SEHNR, FQNEAQ (reference sequence). This CDR3 comprises 12 residues. CDR3 nucleotides: TGTGCCAGCAGCCGGGACTTGGGTACGCAGTATTTT. Protein sequence: CASSRDLGTQYF. Full variable domain (missing parts from reference TRBV7-9 and TRBJ2-3): DTGVSQNPRHKITKRGQNVTFRCDPISEHNRLYWYRQTLGQGPEFLTYFQNEAQLEKSRLLSDRFSAERPKGSFSTLEIQRTEQGDSAMYLCASSRDLGTQYFGPGTRLTVL.

This clone has only one observation. This chain connects TRBV10-3 to TRBJ2-2; TRBD2 aligns across 13 bases. Germline V gene lookup returns CDR1 ENHRY and CDR2 SYGVKD. V was pared by 6 bases and J by 3 bases, with 4 bases of the junction left unmatched. The CDR3 contains 16 residues. The CDR3 loop reads CAISLTSGRDTGELFF. CDR3 in DNA: TGTGCCATCAGCCTCACTAGCGGGAGGGACACCGGGGAGCTGTTTTTT.

The chain combines TRBV19 with TRBJ2-2; D not resolved. Trimming left V 3 bases short and J 1 base short, with 6 bases between. The germline V gene has CDR1 LNHDA and CDR2 SQIVND (reference sequence). CDR3 length: 14 residues. The CDR3 nucleotides read TGTGCCAGTAGTATTGAGCGGAACACCGGGGAGCTGTTTTTT. This codes for CASSIERNTGELFF.

The V call is TRBV15, the J call TRBJ2-3; 8 bases are shared with TRBD2. Germline-derived CDR1 and CDR2 are LNHNV and YYDKDF (reference sequence). CDR3 length: 14 residues. With V trimmed by 3 bases and J by 4 bases, 3 bases remained unmatched. The CDR3 loop reads CATSSAGGPDTQYF. CDR3 nucleotide sequence: TGTGCCACCAGCAGCGCGGGAGGACCAGATACGCAGTATTTT.

This clone was picked up one time. This chain links TRBV15 with TRBJ1-5, with D possibly being TRBD1 (5 bases). Germline V CDR1 and CDR2: LNHNV, YYDKDF (reference sequence). The CDR3 runs 15 residues. The germline V and J ends were trimmed by 0 bases and 6 bases, with 12 bases remaining between them. In DNA form, the CDR3 reads TGTGCCACCAGCAGAGATAGCAGGGAGGTTCAGCCCCAGCATTTT. This sequence encodes CATSRDSREVQPQHF.

V is TRBV10-3 and J is TRBJ2-7, with D possibly TRBD1 on 6 matching bases. V was pared by 5 bases and J by 7 bases, with 9 bases between. The CDR3 contains 11 residues. Germline lookup yields CDR1 ENHRY and CDR2 SYGVKD. CDR3 in amino acids: CAISLGQEQYF. CDR3 coding DNA: TGTGCCATCAGTCTTGGACAGGAGCAGTACTTC.

The J gene is TRBJ2-3, the V gene TRBV27, with 8 bases identical to TRBD2. The CDR3 is 15 residues long. The J segment lost 3 bases and the V segment lost 8 bases, leaving 10 bases of the junction unmatched. Germline CDR1 and CDR2: MNHEY and SMNVEV (reference sequence). CDR3 in amino acids: CASAPGLVRTDTQYF. For the CDR3, the DNA is TGTGCCAGCGCGCCGGGACTAGTCCGTACAGATACGCAGTATTTT.

This rearrangement joins TRBV25-1 to TRBJ2-1, with TRBD1 matching over 9 bases. Germline loops: CDR1 MGHDK, CDR2 SYGVNS. CDR3 length: 14 amino acids. Trimming removed 4 bases from V and 3 bases from J; junction bases left unmatched: 1. CDR3 region: CASSGDRDYNEQFF. The CDR3 region has the DNA TGTGCCAGCAGTGGGGACAGGGACTACAATGAGCAGTTCTTC. The variable domain in full, with the rest retrieved from reference TRBV25-1 and TRBJ2-1, is EADIYQTPRYLVIGTGKKITLECSQTMGHDKMYWYQQDPGMELHLIHYSYGVNSTEKGDLSSESTVSRIRTEHFPLTLESARPSHTSQYLCASSGDRDYNEQFFGPGTRLTVL.